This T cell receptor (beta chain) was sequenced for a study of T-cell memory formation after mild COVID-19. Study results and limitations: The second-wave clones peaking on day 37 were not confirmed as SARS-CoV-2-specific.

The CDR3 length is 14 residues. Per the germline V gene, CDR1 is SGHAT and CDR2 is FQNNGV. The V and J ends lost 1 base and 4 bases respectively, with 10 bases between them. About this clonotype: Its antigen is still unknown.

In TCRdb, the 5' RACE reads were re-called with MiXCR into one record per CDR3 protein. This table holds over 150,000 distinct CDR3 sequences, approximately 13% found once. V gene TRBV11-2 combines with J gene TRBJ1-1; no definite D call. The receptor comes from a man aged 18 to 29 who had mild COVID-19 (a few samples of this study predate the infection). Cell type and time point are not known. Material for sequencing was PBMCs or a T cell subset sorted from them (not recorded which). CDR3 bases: TGTGCCAGCAGCTTAGTTGTCTTTTCCACTGAAGCTTTCTTT. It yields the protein CASSLVVFSTEAFF.